Sequencing of this TCR beta chain was carried out in a study of blood T cell repertoires in COVID-19. This clone appeared a single time. The assay was immunoSEQ multiplex PCR, and TCRdb's table has in-frame clones only and misses some. The sample contains over 150,000 clones, 70% to 85% of which appear only once. V shed 4 bases and J 3 bases; nucleotides not matched to a gene: 4. From germline, CDR1 is MGHRA and CDR2 YSYEKL. The CDR3 loop spans 14 amino acids. This chain uses TRBV4-1 with TRBJ1-1; 8 nucleotides agree with TRBD1. Sequenced material: peripheral blood. The source of this sequence is a human donor in a cohort sampled during active COVID-19. CDR3 DNA: TGCGCCAGCAGCCGAGTACAGGGGGACACTGAAGCTTTCTTT. This gives the protein CASSRVQGDTEAFF.